Here is one T cell receptor beta chain with its context. The data were obtained in a study of CD8 T cells in Susac syndrome. Sequencing of TCR beta drew on CD8+ and CD4+ T cells from blood. Isolation of CD8+ and CD4+ T cells was performed negatively, whereas enrichment of TEMRA cells was done by FACS. cDNA came from roughly 0.53 to 1 ug RNA primed by random hexamers. Amplification of TCR beta CDR3 spanned 54 Vbeta and 13 Jbeta via immunoSEQ multiplex PCR. Each CDR3 protein is one row after TCRdb ran MiXCR on the immunoSEQ multiplex PCR reads. The sample lists 250,000 to 300,000 distinct CDR3 sequences, roughly 85% occurring once. The origin of this receptor is a human donor with multiple sclerosis. The specimen sequenced was CD8+ T cells from PBMCs.

The CDR3 DNA follows: TGTGCCAGCAGCCCCCCAGGCCCGCGGGCCGATGAGCAGTTCTTC. Translated: CASSPPGPRADEQFF. The gene calls are TRBV11-2 and TRBJ2-1, with D possibly matching TRBD2 (5 bases). Germline V gene sequence: CDR1 SGHAT, CDR2 FQNNGV. The ends were cut back, 5 bases at V and 8 bases at J, with 19 bases in the middle. CDR3 size: 15 residues.